A single sample is the source of the 32 T cell receptor beta chains below, sequenced in a study of shared clonotypes between healthy human individuals. Data came from immunoSEQ multiplex PCR; TCRdb stores just in-frame clones and leaves some out. The sample shows over a million clones, roughly 97% of them seen only once. Specimen: naive CD4+ T cells sorted from blood. Specified subset: CD45RA+ positively selected. The receptors were gathered from a man aged 25-45 years in good health.

V is TRBV2 and J is TRBJ1-5; the D gene is possibly TRBD1 (5 bases). From germline, CDR1 is SNHLY and CDR2 FYNNEI. The CDR3 covers 14 residues. V was trimmed by 8 bases and J by 7 bases, leaving 18 bases between them. CDR3 nucleotides: TGTGCCAGCGCCTGGAGAGGGGTGGAACAGCCCCAGCATTTT. It codes for CASAWRGVEQPQHF.

The rearrangement links TRBV1 to TRBJ1-5; the table's D call, TRBD1, has no DNA check behind it. TRBV1 is a pseudogene locus. This CDR3 spans 17 amino acids. CDR3 sequence: CTSSPPNGSGSNQPQHF. The CDR3 DNA is TGCACCAGCAGCCCCCCAAACGGATCAGGTAGCAATCAGCCCCAGCATTTT.

This rearrangement joins TRBV19 to TRBJ2-7; D is possibly TRBD1 or TRBD2 (5 bases each). Germline assignment: CDR1 LNHDA and CDR2 SQIVND (reference sequence). Trimming shortened V by 6 bases and J by 7 bases, and 16 bases separated the two germline ends. The CDR3 runs 13 residues. The chain's CDR3 is CASSPGTGVEQYF. The CDR3 nucleotides are TGTGCCAGTAGCCCAGGGACGGGCGTGGAGCAGTACTTC.

This chain joins TRBV29-1 and TRBJ2-1; D remains unclear. Germline loops: CDR1 SQVTM, CDR2 ANQGSEA. V shed 4 bases and J shed 9 bases, with 10 bases lying between them. The CDR3 is 11 amino acids. CDR3 sequence (DNA): TGCAGCGTTGCTAGGATCCCTGAGCAGTTCTTC. It encodes CSVARIPEQFF.

This clone has a single count. Within the sample, other DNA sequences also encode this same CDR3. The rearrangement links TRBV28 to TRBJ1-3; the D gene is possibly TRBD1 (5 bases). Trimming stripped 2 bases from V and 1 base from J, with 6 bases between. In germline, CDR1 is MDHEN, CDR2 SYDVKM. This CDR3 has 14 residues. In DNA form, the CDR3 reads TGTGCCAGCAGTTTAGGGGGTTCTGGAAACACCATATATTTT. Translated: CASSLGGSGNTIYF. The full variable domain, rest sourced from reference TRBV28 and TRBJ1-3, is DVKVTQSSRYLVKRTGEKVFLECVQDMDHENMFWYRQDPGLGLRLIYFSYDVKMKEKGDIPEGYSVSREKKERFSLILESASTNQTSMYLCASSLGGSGNTIYFGEGSWLTVV.

CDR3 sequence: CASRARRIEAFF. Here the CDR3 DNA reads TGTGCCAGCAGGGCACGGAGGATTGAAGCTTTCTTT. The gene calls are TRBV21-1 and TRBJ1-1. TRBV21-1 is an annotated pseudogene. The CDR3 totals 12 residues.

The chain links TRBV7-9 to TRBJ1-2, with no clear D. The V and J ends lost 4 bases and 8 bases respectively, with 20 bases between them. This CDR3 spans 15 amino acids. The germline V gene encodes CDR1 SEHNR and CDR2 FQNEAQ (reference sequence). CDR3 sequence reads: CASSSDIGRLGGYTF. CDR3 DNA sequence: TGTGCCAGCAGCTCAGACATAGGACGGCTCGGGGGCTACACCTTC.

The chain uses TRBV11-3 and TRBJ2-1, with 8 bases aligning to TRBD2. Trimming at V came to 0 bases and at J to 8 bases, leaving 6 bases not matched to a gene. The CDR3 is 15 amino acids. Per germline, CDR1 SGHNT and CDR2 YENEEA. The CDR3 spells CASSLDGREGYEQFF. DNA of the CDR3: TGTGCCAGCAGCTTAGATGGCCGGGAGGGTTATGAGCAGTTCTTC.

The chain carries TRBV11-2 and TRBJ2-4, with 9 positions matching TRBD1. Germline V lookup: CDR1 SGHAT, CDR2 FQNNGV. The V segment lost 2 bases and the J segment 0 bases; nucleotides outside the gene matches: 8. The CDR3 covers 18 residues. CDR3 protein: CASSLSGQGWVAKNIQYF. CDR3 in DNA: TGTGCCAGCAGCTTAAGCGGACAGGGGTGGGTAGCCAAAAACATTCAGTACTTC.

This chain links TRBV7-6 with TRBJ2-7; the D is unclear. This CDR3 spans 14 amino acids. Germline CDR1 SGHVS, CDR2 FNYEAQ. Trimming stripped 1 base from V and 2 bases from J, with 9 bases between. CDR3 DNA sequence: TGTGCCAGCAGCTTAGTCCCAGGCGCCTACGAGCAGTACTTC. The encoded protein is CASSLVPGAYEQYF.

V is TRBV19 and J is TRBJ2-1; D remains unclear. This CDR3 is 15 amino acids long. From germline, CDR1 is LNHDA and CDR2 SQIVND (reference sequence). V shed 6 bases and J shed 0 bases, with 12 bases lying between them. The DNA for the CDR3 is TGTGCCAGTAGACGCGACATCGGCTCCTACAATGAGCAGTTCTTC. Translated: CASRRDIGSYNEQFF.

The V call is TRBV28, the J call TRBJ2-3; D perhaps matches TRBD1 (6 bases). V gave up 3 bases and J gave up 0 bases, with 16 bases separating them. The germline V gene encodes CDR1 MDHEN and CDR2 SYDVKM. This CDR3 contains 17 residues. The CDR3, as DNA: TGTGCCAGCAGTTTCCCTCAGGGGAAAACTAGCACAGATACGCAGTATTTT. Encoded protein: CASSFPQGKTSTDTQYF.

The chain couples TRBV7-2 to TRBJ1-1, with TRBD1 matching over 9 bases. Germline CDR1 reads SGHTA; CDR2 reads FQGNSA. The CDR3 is made up of 14 amino acids. Trimming at V came to 4 bases and at J to 0 bases, leaving 0 bases not matched to a gene. The CDR3 DNA reads as TGTGCCAGCAGCTGGGACAGGGTGAACACTGAAGCTTTCTTT. Residues: CASSWDRVNTEAFF.

This clone has only one observation. The chain has TRBV9 and TRBJ2-1; D ambiguous. The CDR3 loop spans 14 amino acids. Germline assignment: CDR1 SGDLS and CDR2 YYNGEE. Deletions cut 3 bases from V and 9 bases from J, with 16 bases between. CDR3 loop: CASSADPELGEQFF. In DNA, the CDR3 is TGTGCCAGCAGCGCGGACCCCGAGTTGGGTGAGCAGTTCTTC.

J is TRBJ1-5 and V is TRBV9, with a possible D match to TRBD1 (5 bases). Germline CDR1 reads SGDLS; CDR2 reads YYNGEE. The CDR3 contains 13 residues. Trimming took 4 bases from V and 10 from J, leaving 15 bases between them. The CDR3 loop reads CASSITGVEPQHF. Here the CDR3 DNA reads TGTGCCAGCAGCATTACAGGAGTGGAACCCCAGCATTTT.

This chain joins TRBV7-9 and TRBJ1-5; no reliable D call. Germline assignment: CDR1 SEHNR and CDR2 FQNEAQ (reference sequence). V was pared by 1 base and J by 0 bases, with 1 base between. The CDR3 extends over 13 amino acids. CDR3: CASSLDSNQPQHF. CDR3 nucleotides: TGTGCCAGCAGCTTAGATAGCAATCAGCCCCAGCATTTT.

This chain joins TRBV28 and TRBJ2-7; D possibly uses TRBD1 or TRBD2 (6 bases each). Germline V CDR1 and CDR2: MDHEN, SYDVKM. The CDR3 contains 12 residues. Trimming removed 3 bases at V and 5 bases at J, with 8 bases between. This chain's CDR3 is CASSFRGHEQYF. The CDR3 DNA reads TGTGCCAGCAGTTTTCGGGGGCACGAGCAGTACTTC. The full variable domain, its missing parts supplied by reference TRBV28 and TRBJ2-7, is DVKVTQSSRYLVKRTGEKVFLECVQDMDHENMFWYRQDPGLGLRLIYFSYDVKMKEKGDIPEGYSVSREKKERFSLILESASTNQTSMYLCASSFRGHEQYFGPGTRLTVT.

The rearrangement uses TRBV6-4 and TRBJ1-2; the D is unclear. The CDR3 runs to 16 residues. Germline CDR1 reads MRHNA; CDR2 reads SNTAGT. Trimming left V 2 bases short and J 7 bases short, with 20 bases between. CDR3 bases: TGTGCCAGCAGTGACCAACCTGGGCAGTTTCGGGGTGGCTACACCTTC. Its protein product is CASSDQPGQFRGGYTF.

The chain recombines TRBV10-3 with TRBJ1-4; 10 bases are shared with TRBD1. J lost 1 base, V lost 6 bases, and 8 bases had no gene match. Germline V lookup: CDR1 ENHRY, CDR2 SYGVKD. The CDR3 is 17 amino acids. The CDR3 DNA is TGTGCCATCAGGGGGGACAGGGGTGTTGAAACTAATGAAAAACTGTTTTTT. The encoded protein is CAIRGDRGVETNEKLFF.

This clone was seen once. This sequence joins TRBV6-5 and TRBJ2-2; 9 nucleotides match TRBD1. Germline V gene lookup returns CDR1 MNHEY and CDR2 SVGAGI. With V trimmed by 2 bases and J by 7 bases, 8 bases remained unmatched. This CDR3 is 16 amino acids long. The CDR3 here is CASSYLGTGLHGELFF. The CDR3 coding sequence is TGTGCCAGCAGTTACCTAGGGACAGGGCTCCACGGGGAGCTGTTTTTT.

A remark on this clone: Other DNA variants within this sample encode the same CDR3. This chain joins TRBV18 and TRBJ1-1; D is ambiguous. The germline V gene encodes CDR1 KGHSH and CDR2 LQKENI. Trimming shortened V by 3 bases and J by 1 base, and 12 bases separated the two germline ends. The CDR3 extends over 15 amino acids. The CDR3 is CASSPLGLANTEAFF. In DNA, the CDR3 is TGTGCCAGCTCACCTTTAGGGCTCGCGAACACTGAAGCTTTCTTT.

The chain combines TRBV6-5 with TRBJ2-7, with D tentatively TRBD2 (6 bases). The CDR3 is made up of 14 amino acids. Trimming removed 3 bases from V and 6 bases from J, with 15 bases in between. Germline CDR1 MNHEY, CDR2 SVGAGI. For the CDR3, the DNA is TGTGCCAGCAGTTATAGACTAGGTGGTTTCGAGCAGTACTTC. Protein product: CASSYRLGGFEQYF.

The chain employs TRBV7-9 and TRBJ2-3; D gene unclear. The germline V and J ends were trimmed by 2 bases and 2 bases, with 11 bases remaining between them. In germline, CDR1 is SEHNR, CDR2 FQNEAQ (reference sequence). The CDR3 runs to 15 residues. The CDR3 loop is CASSLFQAPTDTQYF. CDR3 nucleotide sequence: TGTGCCAGCAGCTTATTCCAGGCCCCCACAGATACGCAGTATTTT.

The chain employs TRBV14 and TRBJ1-4; TRBD1 agrees at 8 bases. CDR1 and CDR2 from the germline V gene are SGHDN and FVKESK. The V and J ends lost 4 bases and 6 bases, in that order; junction bases with no gene match: 7. The CDR3 spans 15 residues. CDR3 nucleotides: TGTGCCAGCAGCCTAGGGACAGGTGCTGATGAAAAACTGTTTTTT. Translating it yields CASSLGTGADEKLFF.

The CDR3 reads CASSGIKRVSYNEQFF. The CDR3 DNA follows: TGTGCCAGCAGCGGAATCAAGCGGGTCTCCTACAATGAGCAGTTCTTC. The rearrangement joins TRBV9 to TRBJ2-1; TRBD2 is a possible D gene (6 bases). V was pared by 3 bases and J by 0 bases, with 13 bases between. In germline, CDR1 is SGDLS, CDR2 YYNGEE. The CDR3 loop spans 16 amino acids.

Worth noting for this clone: At one end, the junction sequence differs from germline, possibly due to a read error. The chain carries TRBV7-9 and TRBJ2-3; D is tentatively TRBD1 or TRBD2 (6 bases each). This CDR3 is 13 amino acids long. Germline V gene lookup returns CDR1 SEHNR and CDR2 FQNEAQ (reference sequence). For the CDR3, the DNA is TGTGCCAGCAGCCAGGAGGGGGTCTACTACGTGCATTTT. Protein: CASSQEGVYYVHF.

The chain couples TRBV7-2 to TRBJ2-1, with D possibly being TRBD1 or TRBD2 (5 bases each). The CDR3 spans 17 residues. V lost 3 bases and J lost 6, with 21 bases in between. Germline V gene lookup returns CDR1 SGHTA and CDR2 FQGNSA. CDR3 in DNA: TGTGCCAGCAGCTTCGGCCCCGGGCGAGGGGCTGGCAATGAGCAGTTCTTC. It is translated as CASSFGPGRGAGNEQFF.

For this clone: Mismatch with germline at one junction end may stem from a read error. The genes are TRBV7-7 and TRBJ2-1; 10 nucleotides line up with TRBD2. The CDR3 is 17 residues long. CDR1 SSHAT and CDR2 FNYEAQ come from the germline V gene (reference sequence). The CDR3 DNA reads as TGTGCTAGCAGCTTAGGGGCACTAGCGGGACTCAACAATGAGCAGTTCTTC. Its protein product is CASSLGALAGLNNEQFF. Full variable domain (rest looked up from reference TRBV7-7 and TRBJ2-1): GAGVSQSPRYKVTKRGQDVTLRCDPISSHATLYWYQQALGQGPEFLTYFNYEAQPDKSGLPSDRFSAERPEGSISTLTIQRTEQRDSAMYRCASSLGALAGLNNEQFFGPGTRLTVL.

This chain connects TRBV30 to TRBJ2-1, with TRBD1 as a possible D gene (5 bases). Germline V gene lookup returns CDR1 GTSNPN and CDR2 SVGIG (reference sequence). The CDR3 extends over 14 amino acids. With 8 bases removed from V and 4 bases from J, the gap between germline ends came to 18 bases. CDR3 sequence reads: CATRTLLAYNEQFF. Here the CDR3 DNA reads TGTGCCACAAGGACACTCCTCGCGTACAATGAGCAGTTCTTC.

The chain is built from TRBV5-1 and TRBJ2-5, with TRBD1 identical over 7 bases. After removal of 1 base from V and 5 bases from J, the junction contained 11 bases not matched to a gene. CDR3 length: 16 residues. Per the germline V gene, CDR1 is SGHRS and CDR2 is YFSETQ. The CDR3 spells CASSLFLAGGQETQYF. The CDR3 DNA reads TGCGCCAGCAGCTTGTTCTTGGCAGGGGGTCAGGAGACCCAGTACTTC.

The chain has TRBV9 and TRBJ2-7; D could derive from TRBD1 or TRBD2 (5 bases each). V was pared by 4 bases and J by 0 bases, with 8 bases between. The CDR3 covers 13 residues. Germline lookup yields CDR1 SGDLS and CDR2 YYNGEE. As DNA, the CDR3 is TGTGCCAGCAGCCTCGGGGCCTCCTACGAGCAGTACTTC. This gives the protein CASSLGASYEQYF.

A single count supports this clone. The V gene is TRBV15, the J gene TRBJ1-2, with a possible D match to TRBD1 (6 bases). The CDR3 loop spans 16 amino acids. V dropped 1 base and J dropped 8 bases, with 20 bases sitting between them. Germline loops: CDR1 LNHNV, CDR2 YYDKDF (reference sequence). CDR3 bases: TGTGCCACCAGCAGAGGTACAGGGTTGAGCTATGGAGGCTACACCTTC. This encodes CATSRGTGLSYGGYTF.